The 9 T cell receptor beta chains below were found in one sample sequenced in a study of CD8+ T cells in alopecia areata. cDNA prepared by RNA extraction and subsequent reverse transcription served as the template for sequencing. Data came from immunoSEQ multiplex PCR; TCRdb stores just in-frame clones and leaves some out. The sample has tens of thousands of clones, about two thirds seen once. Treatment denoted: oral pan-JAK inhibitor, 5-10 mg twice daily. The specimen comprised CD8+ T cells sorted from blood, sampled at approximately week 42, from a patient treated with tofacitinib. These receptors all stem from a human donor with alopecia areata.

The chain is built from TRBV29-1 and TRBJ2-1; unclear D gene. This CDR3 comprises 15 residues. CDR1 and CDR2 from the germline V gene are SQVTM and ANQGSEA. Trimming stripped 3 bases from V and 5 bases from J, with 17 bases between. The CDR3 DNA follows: TGCAGCGTTGACCCGGTAACCGGCGAGGACAATGAGCAGTTCTTC. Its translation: CSVDPVTGEDNEQFF.

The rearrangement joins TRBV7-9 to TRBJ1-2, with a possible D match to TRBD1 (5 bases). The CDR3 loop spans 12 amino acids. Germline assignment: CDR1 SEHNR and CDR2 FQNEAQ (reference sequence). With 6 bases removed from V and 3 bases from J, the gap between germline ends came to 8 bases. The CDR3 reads CASSQGDYGYTF. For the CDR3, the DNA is TGTGCCAGCAGTCAGGGAGACTATGGCTACACCTTC.

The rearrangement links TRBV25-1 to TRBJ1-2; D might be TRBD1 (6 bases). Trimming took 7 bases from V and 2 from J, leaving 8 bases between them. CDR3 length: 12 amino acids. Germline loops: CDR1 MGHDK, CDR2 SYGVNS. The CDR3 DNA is TGTGCCAGCACCGGACAGAACTATGGCTACACCTTC. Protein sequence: CASTGQNYGYTF.

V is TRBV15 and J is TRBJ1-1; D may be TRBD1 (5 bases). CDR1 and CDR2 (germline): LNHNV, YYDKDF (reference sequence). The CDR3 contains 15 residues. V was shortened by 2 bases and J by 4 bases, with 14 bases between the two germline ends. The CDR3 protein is CATSRFKGWPTEAFF. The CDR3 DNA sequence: TGTGCCACCAGCAGATTCAAGGGGTGGCCCACTGAAGCTTTCTTT.

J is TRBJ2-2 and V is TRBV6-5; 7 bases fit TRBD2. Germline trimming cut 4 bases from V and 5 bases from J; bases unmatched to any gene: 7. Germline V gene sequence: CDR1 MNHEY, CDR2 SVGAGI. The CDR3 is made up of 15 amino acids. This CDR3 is CASSSPGGTTGELFF. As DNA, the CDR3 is TGTGCCAGCAGTTCTCCGGGGGGAACGACCGGGGAGCTGTTTTTT.

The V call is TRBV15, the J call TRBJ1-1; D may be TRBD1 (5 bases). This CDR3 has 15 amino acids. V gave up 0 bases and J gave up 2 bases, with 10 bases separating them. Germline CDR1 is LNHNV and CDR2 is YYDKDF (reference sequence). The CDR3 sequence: CATSREGTANTEAFF. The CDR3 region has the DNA TGTGCCACCAGCAGAGAGGGGACGGCTAACACTGAAGCTTTCTTT.

The CDR3 DNA reads TGTGCCAGTAAGATGGGACAGGGTTCGACTGGGGCCAACGTCCTGACTTTC. It translates to CASKMGQGSTGANVLTF. This rearrangement joins TRBV19 to TRBJ2-6; 9 nucleotides agree with TRBD1. Germline values: CDR1 LNHDA, CDR2 SQIVND (reference sequence). After removal of 7 bases from V and 2 bases from J, the junction contained 9 bases not matched to a gene. The CDR3 length is 17 residues.

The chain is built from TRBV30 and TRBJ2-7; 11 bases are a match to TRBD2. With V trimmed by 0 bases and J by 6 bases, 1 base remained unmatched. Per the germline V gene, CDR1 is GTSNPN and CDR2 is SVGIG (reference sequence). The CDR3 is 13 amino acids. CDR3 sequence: CAWSVLAGAEQYF. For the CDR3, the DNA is TGTGCCTGGAGTGTACTAGCGGGGGCCGAGCAGTACTTC.

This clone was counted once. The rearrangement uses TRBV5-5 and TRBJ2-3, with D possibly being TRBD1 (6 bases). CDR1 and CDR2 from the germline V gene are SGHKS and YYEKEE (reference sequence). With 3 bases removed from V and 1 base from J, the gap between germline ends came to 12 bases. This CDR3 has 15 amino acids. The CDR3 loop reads CASSSKRTGTDTQYF. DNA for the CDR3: TGTGCCAGCAGCTCCAAAAGGACAGGCACAGATACGCAGTATTTT.